One T cell receptor beta chain is described in this entry. The specificity of this receptor is unknown. No much larger clone exists at a distance of one base, and base qualities are not known. Libraries were constructed by the immunoSEQ multiplex PCR assay. For the multiplex PCR, a mixture combining 60 forward primers for TCR Vbeta segments and 13 reverse primers for TCR Jbeta segments was used. A multiplex PCR assay on genomic DNA amplified the CDR3 region of rearranged TCR beta genes. The amplified TCR beta libraries were sequenced on the Illumina HiSeq System as 87-base-pair reads. Regarding the original processing steps: A later analysis counted 75 million to 100 million unique TCR beta chains across the 666 repertoires, and roughly 11 million of these chains were shared by at least two donors. A nearest-neighbor algorithm error-corrected the raw reads and collapsed the reads into unique sequences, merging closely related sequences to remove PCR and sequencing errors. To assign V, D and J gene segments, CDR3 sequences were aligned to IMGT reference sequences. Each retained sequence needed at least a six-nucleotide match to both a V gene segment and a J gene segment. A rearrangement counted as productive if the CDR3 had no stop codons and remained in frame with V and J, and every other rearrangement counted as non-productive. Following IMGT convention, CDR3 was defined as the stretch from the second conserved V-encoded cysteine to the conserved J-encoded phenylalanine. In an earlier analysis of 587 of the donors, sequences lacking an unambiguous match to a single V gene segment were excluded. In an earlier analysis of almost 600 of the donors, a V segment was called functional when productive rearrangements were above 56.7%, and segregating when the standard deviation between donors exceeded 5%. A statistical classification framework was developed to diagnose cytomegalovirus status using the catalog of TCR beta chain sequences. In a later analysis, TCR nucleotide sequences were compared against IMGT/GENE-DB human TR gene sequences so that V and J genes could be assigned. In a later analysis, CDR3 sequences and most-parsimonious VDJ recombination scenarios were assigned using the TCRdist pipeline. In a later analysis, each TCR beta chain was defined by its CDR3 amino acid sequence together with its V-gene family, and reads without a unique V-gene family were excluded. A later analysis removed over 500 highly shared, low-generation-probability nucleotide sequences to deal with suspected cross-contamination and a sequencing artifact. In a later analysis, a clonal expansion index was calculated for each public chain from normalized within-repertoire ranks of inferred template counts. A later analysis computed generation probabilities with a VDJ recombination model fitted to out-of-frame rearrangements, and checked the results against IGoR. A later analysis scored TCR-TCR, TCR-HLA and TCR-CMV co-occurrence with hypergeometric tests, applying a repertoire-size bias correction to TCR pairs. To estimate false discovery rates, a later analysis permuted the HLA or CMV assignments 20 times. In a later analysis, co-occurring TCRs were grouped with DBSCAN, and TCRdist sequence similarity was added when clustering was performed within HLA-allele-positive subsets. For co-occurrence clustering, repertoires with fewer than 30,000 or more than 120,000 public chains were excluded, along with a handful of repertoires with anomalous nucleotide sharing. Drawn from immuneACCESS, this table holds only the in-frame rearrangements with V and J called that TCRdb kept. Clones are partly lost; checked studies trace under half to an unresolved V gene and leave the rest unexplained. Clone size and V and J calls were adopted from that table, with D and trimming inferred from the DNA. In all, the sample holds about 92,000 clones, and about three quarters of those were seen once. The biggest ten clones account for around 7.3% of the sample.

The cohort was made up of about 670 healthy bone marrow donors. At the time of sampling, every cohort member was nominally healthy, though immune exposures that went unrecorded were likely present. The donor was CMV seropositive and was included in the group of 250 to 300 seropositive cohort members. A peripheral blood sample was collected from each donor, and TCR beta sequencing was performed on peripheral blood mononuclear cells. Genomic DNA was extracted from the blood cell samples with the Qiagen DNeasy Blood Extraction Kit. The sample originates from a study of cytomegalovirus exposure and HLA in healthy donors (dated by TCRdb to 2015 to 2018). About the investigation overall: In an earlier analysis of 587 of the donors, about 260 Gb of sequence data and 90 million to 130 million unique TCR beta sequences from roughly 190 million T cells were reported. An early release covering more than 500 HLA-typed donors comprised about 300 gigabases of sequencing data and tens of millions of unique TCR sequences. The genetic ancestry cluster associated with self-reported Caucasian donors included over 80% of the 350 to 500 genotyped donors. The study aimed to test whether signatures of past pathogen exposure could be identified by cataloging public T cell receptors. Using immunosequencing, the study profiled T cell repertoires from approximately 700 subjects and related those repertoires to cytomegalovirus serostatus. A separate validation cohort of about 110 different subjects was used in addition to the roughly 640-subject first cohort. To predict cytomegalovirus infection status, the study brought together high-throughput TCR immunosequencing, statistical association of individual TCRs with disease status, and machine learning. A later analysis re-examined previously published TCR beta repertoires from 610 or so donors and added high-resolution HLA genotyping to investigate patterns of TCR occurrence. In the later analysis, no new phenotypic data were used to find candidate immune exposures; instead, reliance was placed on TCR beta sequences and their occurrence across donors. An earlier analysis of 587 of the donors used high-throughput TCR beta sequencing to judge whether each TCR beta V gene segment behaved as functional or pseudogenic. Donor age, sex, ethnicity and CMV serostatus were collected together with the repertoire data. Genome-wide SNP genotypes for about three fifths of the roughly 670 donors were used in a later genetic analysis, which treated that subset as a discovery cohort. All discovery cohort repertoires had been generated using a single sequencing platform. Class I and class II HLA loci were covered by the typing at four-digit resolution. The number of donors typed differed by locus, with about 620-630 for A, B, C, DRB1 and DQB1, around 560 for DQA1, some 570 for DPA1, and approximately 470 for DPB1. Roughly five DR-DQ haplotypes were treated as single units for association and clustering because of strong linkage in the cohort. Among 300 to 500 genotyped donors of the cohort, an average of approximately 240,000 unique TCR beta nucleotide sequences was sequenced per donor, of which roughly 18% were non-productive. What the research found in general, with its limitations: Correlated functional status among segregating V segments might be attributable to linkage disequilibrium, but an unknown experimental factor could not be ruled out. Sequencing depth was assumed to be roughly uniform across donors in the presence/absence analyses, though that assumption may not hold. In vitro tests confirmed that a few of the cytomegalovirus-associated TCR beta chains recognize cytomegalovirus antigens. Immune exposure information for the cohort was limited to CMV serostatus. When HLA alleles, especially DR and DQ, strongly co-occurred, TCR associations were difficult to assign to individual alleles. A later analysis reported that several top co-occurrence clusters appeared linked to parvovirus B19, influenza, CMV and Epstein-Barr virus. Compared with the approximately 670-donor mean, donors in an Asian-associated ancestry cluster had fewer N-insertions in productive TCRs, according to a later genetic analysis. The authors suggested that the approach could potentially be extended to other disease states and immunological phenotypes. According to a later analysis, TCR association rates differed among HLA loci, with DRB1 alleles showing the most associated TCRs and HLA-C alleles showing the fewest. In a later analysis, HLA-associated TCR beta chains were found to be more clonally expanded and to have lower generation probabilities than equally common non-associated chains. Because some donors lacked HLA typing at each locus, the association tests relied only on the typed subset. In this cohort, only TCR beta chains were sequenced, and detectable features were limited by the absence of alpha or paired-chain data. The classifier was reported to diagnose cytomegalovirus status with high specificity and sensitivity in both the original and validation cohorts. V-gene and J-gene trimming of TCR beta chains was associated with a missense DCLRE1C variant in a later genetic analysis, and the association was replicated in an independent cohort. Because counts were too low, roughly 16 rarely observed V segments, including chromosome 9 orphons, were excluded from the earlier analysis of some 540 of the donors. A total of 164 TCR beta chains were listed by the study as associated with cytomegalovirus. A further reported finding was that TCR beta sequences accurately predicted the HLA-A and HLA-B alleles for most subjects in the first cohort. A cluster of highly shared sequence variants was judged likely to represent a technical artifact of the sequencing pipeline. While some public TCRs were present in many individuals, most TCR sequences turned up only very rarely across donors. Broadly in line with IMGT annotations, most TCR beta V segments showed up in productive rearrangements about 87% or about 30% of the time in an earlier analysis of around 550 of the donors. A later analysis found that most CMV-associated TCR beta chains appeared HLA-restricted, with HLA associations seemingly driven largely by CMV exposure. Specific HLA alleles were associated with 15,000 to 20,000 TCR beta sequences at a false discovery rate of 0.05 in a later analysis.

The origin of this receptor is a man aged 45-60 years in good health and CMV-seropositive. The sequencing sample was made of PBMCs.

At the DNA level, the sequence is TGCGCCAGCAGCTTTTCCGGTTTATCCTACAATGAGCAGTTCTTC. Its coded protein is CASSFSGLSYNEQFF. This sequence uses TRBV5-1 and TRBJ2-1, with the D segment identity uncertain. V is reduced by 2 bases and J by 1 base, leaving a spacing of 10 bases between them. As encoded in the germline V gene, CDR1 is SGHRS while CDR2 is YFSETQ. Counted from cysteine to phenylalanine, this CDR3 has 15 amino acids. The sequence is cut down to CDR3 DNA, 45 bases in frame from base 1. Reference TRBV5-1 and TRBJ2-1 genes cover what lies past the CDR3, so the full variable domain is KAGVTQTPRYLIKTRGQQVTLSCSPISGHRSVSWYQQTPGQGLQFLFEYFSETQRNKGNFPGRFSGRQFSNSRSEMNVSTLELGDSALYLCASSFSGLSYNEQFFGPGTRLTVL.